The rows below give T cell receptor beta chains drawn from one sample of a study of CD4 T cells in relation to SARS-CoV-2 and coronaviruses. The antigens these receptors bind are not known. Measured with immunoSEQ multiplex PCR; TCRdb has only the in-frame clones, and not every one. This sample carries some 29,000 clones, over 65% of them seen once, and the ten largest clones take 20% to 25%. Sequenced input: CD4+ T cells from PBMCs, cultured in vitro. Source of these receptors: a human donor in good health. CDR3s include the opening cysteine and the closing phenylalanine or tryptophan. The D gene is left open where the match is weak. The size field is filled for only some rows; it gives once, few, many or a size class.

-	TRBV4-3	17	-	TRBJ2-5	CASSQEFGLANKETQYF	TGCGCCAGCAGCCAAGAGTTCGGACTTGCTAATAAAGAGACCCAGTACTTC
-	TRBV10-3	19	-	TRBJ1-1	CAISEPEDLRTAMNTEAFF	TGTGCCATCAGTGAGCCCGAAGACTTAAGGACAGCAATGAACACTGAAGCTTTCTTT
-	TRBV2	11	-	TRBJ2-5	CASSYGETQYF	TGTGCCAGCAGTTATGGAGAGACCCAGTACTTC
TRBD1	TRBV7-9	14	few	TRBJ1-6	CASSRGQAPSPLHF	TGTGCCAGCAGCCGGGGACAGGCCCCTTCACCCCTCCACTTT
TRBD1	TRBV3-1/TRBV3-2	14	-	TRBJ1-4	CASSQDRGPEKLFF	TGTGCCAGCAGCCAAGACAGGGGGCCTGAAAAACTGTTTTTT
-	TRBV4-3	19	-	TRBJ2-4	CASSQIRFGGLVAKNIQYF	TGCGCCAGCAGCCAAATCCGGTTTGGGGGGCTAGTCGCCAAAAACATTCAGTACTTC
-	TRBV29-1	14	-	TRBJ2-1	CSVDGHGDYNEQFF	TGCAGCGTTGACGGGCACGGCGACTACAATGAGCAGTTCTTC
-	TRBV5-4	13	-	TRBJ1-2	CASRTGLGYGYTF	TGTGCCAGCAGGACGGGGCTGGGCTATGGCTACACCTTC
-	TRBV19	14	-	TRBJ2-3	CAISRGGSTDTQYF	TGTGCCATCTCTAGGGGGGGAAGCACAGATACGCAGTATTTT
-	TRBV6-5	14	-	TRBJ1-4	CASSVQGYQEKLFF	TGTGCCAGCAGCGTACAGGGATATCAAGAAAAACTGTTTTTT
-	TRBV18	16	once	TRBJ1-3	CASSPEPVGRGNTIYF	TGTGCCAGCTCACCCGAACCGGTGGGGCGCGGAAACACCATATATTTT
-	TRBV23-1	14	once	TRBJ1-1	CASSPGASGGGAFF	TGCGCCAGCAGTCCGGGGGCTTCCGGAGGGGGAGCTTTCTTT
-	TRBV6-6	16	-	TRBJ1-5	CASTITRGISNQPQHF	TGTGCCAGCACCATTACCCGGGGGATTAGCAATCAGCCCCAGCATTTT
-	TRBV18	16	-	TRBJ1-1	CASSPEISPLTTEAFF	TGTGCCAGCTCACCAGAGATAAGTCCCTTGACCACTGAAGCTTTCTTT
-	TRBV5-1	16	-	TRBJ2-1	CASSLGLAGAGDEQFF	TGCGCCAGCAGCTTGGGTCTGGCGGGGGCGGGTGATGAGCAGTTCTTC
TRBD1	TRBV10-3	12	-	TRBJ1-2	CAVQGDNYGYTF	TGTGCCGTACAGGGGGATAACTATGGCTACACCTTC
TRBD2	TRBV27	16	-	TRBJ2-1	CASSRRLAGGYNEQFF	TGTGCCAGCAGCCGGCGACTAGCGGGGGGGTACAATGAGCAGTTCTTC